The entry below gives a single T cell receptor beta chain sequence along with its context. Its target is not known. The data were taken from a study of cytomegalovirus exposure and HLA in healthy donors. This CDR3 region has 17 residues. Trimming took 5 bases from V and 0 from J, leaving 20 bases between them. Germline V lookup: CDR1 SGHVS, CDR2 FQNEAQ. In the PCR, 60 Vbeta and 13 Jbeta primers were used. TCRdb's copy holds only in-frame clones and misses some; the assay was immunoSEQ multiplex PCR. Of over 100,000 clones in the sample, about two thirds were seen once. Study findings and constraints: Presence/absence analysis assumed near-uniform sequencing depth across donors.

The chain combines TRBV7-8 with TRBJ2-7; D ambiguous. This TCR was sampled from a woman in her seventies in good health and CMV-seropositive. The specimen was PBMCs. In DNA form, the CDR3 reads TGTGCCAGCAGCCCCCTTGTAATTCCCAAGAGCTCCTACGAGCAGTACTTC. This gives the protein CASSPLVIPKSSYEQYF.